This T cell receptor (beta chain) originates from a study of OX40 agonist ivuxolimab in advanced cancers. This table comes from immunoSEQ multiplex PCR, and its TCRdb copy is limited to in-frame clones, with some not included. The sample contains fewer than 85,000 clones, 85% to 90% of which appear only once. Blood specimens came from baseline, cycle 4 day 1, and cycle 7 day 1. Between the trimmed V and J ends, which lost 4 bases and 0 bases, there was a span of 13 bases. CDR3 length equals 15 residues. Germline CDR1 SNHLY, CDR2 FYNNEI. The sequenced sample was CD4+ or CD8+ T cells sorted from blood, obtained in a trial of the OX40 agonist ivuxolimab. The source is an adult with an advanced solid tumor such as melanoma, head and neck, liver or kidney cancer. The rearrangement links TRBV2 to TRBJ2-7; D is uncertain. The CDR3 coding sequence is TGTGCCAGCAGTGCGACAAGCCTTAGCTCCTACGAGCAGTACTTC. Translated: CASSATSLSSYEQYF.